This is a list of T cell receptor beta chains from one sample in a study of blood T cell repertoires in COVID-19. Some clones are missing from TCRdb's copy, which holds only in-frame ones; the method was immunoSEQ multiplex PCR. The sample lists some 29,000 clones; 89% were seen once. Sequenced sample: peripheral blood. Receptors originate from a human donor in a cohort sampled during active COVID-19. The CDR3 runs from the conserved cysteine through the conserved F or W. Each record gives: V gene, CDR3 protein.

TRBV6-5,CASSYSRGTEAFF
TRBV14,CASSQDLAGDEQYF
TRBV7-3,CASSLAGGDTGELFF
TRBV2,CASSDRGAHYNEQFF
TRBV2,CASRWTGSTGELFF
TRBV4-3,CASSRIGATEAFF
TRBV3-1/TRBV3-2,CASSQDSVWASGNTIYF
TRBV25-1,CASSREGGSYEQYF
TRBV7-6,CASSLVSGGPLKTQYF
TRBV6-1,CASSEEQYNSPLHF
TRBV5-4,CASSTGQGRTDTQYF
TRBV27,CASSLTGGSKAFF
TRBV5-6,CASSFTVGQPRTDTQYF
TRBV6-1,CASSEEQVQETQYF
TRBV2,CASTASGGLARRNEQFF
TRBV5-1,CASSPDGNEQFF
TRBV10-3,CAIRGGPKETQYF
TRBV14,CASSPGGSPSDTQYF
TRBV10-3,CAISRDPSSYNEQFF
TRBV18,CASSPRTGVLSEQYF
TRBV15,CATSRDRGQADTQYF
TRBV6-4,CASRLGQRSGELFF
TRBV7-2,CASSLGGPRHSGNTIYF
TRBV15,CATSKGGTGAQKLFF
TRBV2,CASSRTGFSQGELFF
TRBV9,CASGQWGGREQYF
TRBV19,CASRPTQGMRGNTIYF
TRBV2,CASSEGNRGTHEQYF
TRBV5-6,CASSFRPAGGYNEQFF
TRBV7-8,CASSVTSGVRDQETQYF
TRBV7-9,CASSTQGGGIQETQYF
TRBV4-2,CASSQSTGPPNTEAFF
TRBV19,CASSRGQGSLNTEAFF
TRBV10-2,CASSDRWEAFF
TRBV7-8,CASSPQLVTDTQYF
TRBV28,CASSLQGAGMAFF
TRBV27,CASRGRGGSYEQYF
TRBV3-1/TRBV3-2,CASSPDRVAYEQYF
TRBV6-2/TRBV6-3,CASSWGTANTEAFF
TRBV7-8,CASSLESGPGNTIYF
TRBV10-3,CAISESGTGSNEQFF
TRBV27,CASSFSYNSPLHF
TRBV6-1,CASSEAAGTVNQPQHF
TRBV4-1,CASSRNGPADEQYF
TRBV7-2,CASSLAGGLSTDTQYF
TRBV4-1,CASSLGLAGNEQFF
TRBV28,CASSLSFLIGTSGGYQETQYF
TRBV15,CATSRLQGDGYTF
TRBV25-1,CASSPNRGHGETQYF
TRBV7-2,CASSLWTTLTDTQYF
TRBV11-3,CASSPGDRGFSPLHF
TRBV6-5,CASTRGGTGIYEQYF
TRBV7-2,CASSLSGTGGQPQHF